Listed below are T cell receptor beta chains from one sample, sequenced in a study of identical twins. TCRdb re-derived calls from the 5' RACE reads in MiXCR, one entry per CDR3 protein. This sample carries more than 650,000 distinct CDR3 sequences, roughly 6% of them seen once, and the ten largest clones take 1.5% to 2%. Sequences were obtained from naive T cells sorted from blood. These receptors were obtained from a man younger than 35 in good health. Each CDR3 is given with its conserved first and last residue. Each record gives: V gene, clone size, J gene, D gene, CDR3 DNA, CDR3 protein. A D gene is named only where the DNA matches it firmly. Not every row has a clone size; where given, it reads once, few, many or a size class.

V: TRBV29-1; size: many; J: TRBJ2-7; D: TRBD2; DNA: TGCAGCGTTGAAGATCCGCTAGCGGGATACGAGCAGTACTTC; CDR3: CSVEDPLAGYEQYF
V: TRBV20-1; size: NA; J: TRBJ2-1; D: NA; DNA: TGCAGTGCTAGAGAACGAGGCGGAAGAACCTACAATGAGCAGTTCTTC; CDR3: CSARERGGRTYNEQFF
V: TRBV6-1; size: many; J: TRBJ2-3; D: NA; DNA: TGTGCCAGCAGACCCATACAGGCAGATACGCAGTATTTT; CDR3: CASRPIQADTQYF
V: TRBV15; size: NA; J: TRBJ2-1; D: NA; DNA: TGTGCCACCAGCAGAGATGATGCTAGCCTAGTAGGGCAGTTCTTC; CDR3: CATSRDDASLVGQFF
V: TRBV29-1; size: few; J: TRBJ2-5; D: NA; DNA: TGCAGCGTTGAAGATGGGGTGGTCGGGGGTGGAGAGACCCAGTACTTC; CDR3: CSVEDGVVGGGETQYF
V: TRBV12-3/TRBV12-4; size: NA; J: TRBJ2-3; D: TRBD2; DNA: TGTGCCAGCAGTTTTAGTACTAGCGCCGATACGCAGTATTTT; CDR3: CASSFSTSADTQYF
V: TRBV2; size: few; J: TRBJ2-1; D: NA; DNA: TGTGCCAGCAGTGAAGGGTCCTTTCTCCCCGTCAATGAGCAGTTCTTC; CDR3: CASSEGSFLPVNEQFF
V: TRBV19; size: few; J: TRBJ2-2; D: TRBD1; DNA: TGTGCCAGTAGGACCGGACCTAGACAGGGGTGGGAGCTGTTTTTT; CDR3: CASRTGPRQGWELFF
V: TRBV6-2/TRBV6-3; size: few; J: TRBJ1-1; D: NA; DNA: TGTGCCAGCCAAGAACTGAACACTGAAGCTTTCTTT; CDR3: CASQELNTEAFF
V: TRBV6-5; size: many; J: TRBJ2-2; D: NA; DNA: TGTGCCAGCAGTTACCGGGACGGCCTAGAGGAGCTGTTTTTT; CDR3: CASSYRDGLEELFF
V: TRBV29-1; size: many; J: TRBJ1-2; D: NA; DNA: TGCAGCGTTGAAACCTACCCAGGCGGCTACACCTTC; CDR3: CSVETYPGGYTF
V: TRBV15; size: NA; J: TRBJ2-7; D: TRBD1; DNA: TGTGCCACCAGTGAGGGACAGAACTACGAGCAGTACTTC; CDR3: CATSEGQNYEQYF
V: TRBV5-1; size: many; J: TRBJ2-1; D: TRBD1; DNA: TGCGCCAGCAGCTCGTCAGGATGGACAGGTTACAATGAGCAGTTCTTC; CDR3: CASSSSGWTGYNEQFF
V: TRBV4-3; size: many; J: TRBJ2-1; D: NA; DNA: TGCGCCAGCAGCCAATCCGCTCGCTCCTACAATGAGCAGTTCTTC; CDR3: CASSQSARSYNEQFF
V: TRBV5-1; size: many; J: TRBJ1-2; D: NA; DNA: TGCGCCAGCAGCTTGTTTGGGCAAGGAGGCTACACCTTC; CDR3: CASSLFGQGGYTF
V: TRBV29-1; size: few; J: TRBJ1-3; D: TRBD1; DNA: TGCAGCGCCTGGACAGGGCGGAACTCTGGAAACACCATATATTTT; CDR3: CSAWTGRNSGNTIYF
V: TRBV2; size: few; J: TRBJ2-7; D: NA; DNA: TGTGCCAGCAGTGTTACCGGGGCCTACGAGCAGTACTTC; CDR3: CASSVTGAYEQYF
V: TRBV4-3; size: NA; J: TRBJ1-5; D: NA; DNA: TGCGCCAGCAGCCTGAACTCAGGGGTGGGGCAGCCCCAGCATTTT; CDR3: CASSLNSGVGQPQHF
V: TRBV29-1; size: many; J: TRBJ2-4; D: TRBD2; DNA: TGCAGCGTTGAAGGGGCAGCGGGAGGGCCGGAAAACATTCAGTACTTC; CDR3: CSVEGAAGGPENIQYF
V: TRBV20-1; size: many; J: TRBJ1-4; D: NA; DNA: TGCAGTGCTATAGACAGGTCAACTAATGAAAAACTGTTTTTT; CDR3: CSAIDRSTNEKLFF
V: TRBV12-3/TRBV12-4; size: many; J: TRBJ1-1; D: NA; DNA: TGTGCCAGCAGTTGGGACACTGAAGCTTTCTTT; CDR3: CASSWDTEAFF
V: TRBV29-1; size: many; J: TRBJ2-2; D: NA; DNA: TGCAGCGTAGGACACTTTACCGGGGAGCTGTTTTTT; CDR3: CSVGHFTGELFF
V: TRBV15; size: many; J: TRBJ2-2; D: NA; DNA: TGTGCCACCAGCAGAGATTTTGATACGAACACCGGGGAGCTGTTTTTT; CDR3: CATSRDFDTNTGELFF
V: TRBV12-3/TRBV12-4; size: many; J: TRBJ1-5; D: TRBD1; DNA: TGTGCCAGCAGTGTCCCGACAGGGGGTGTTCAGCCCCAGCATTTT; CDR3: CASSVPTGGVQPQHF
V: TRBV12-3/TRBV12-4; size: few; J: TRBJ2-5; D: TRBD2; DNA: TGTGCCAGCAGTTCGCCGACTAGCGGGAGGGTGGAGACCCAGTACTTC; CDR3: CASSSPTSGRVETQYF
V: TRBV24-1; size: few; J: TRBJ1-5; D: NA; DNA: TGTGCCACCAGTGATTTGGACAGCGCTCAGCCCCAGCATTTT; CDR3: CATSDLDSAQPQHF
V: TRBV20-1; size: many; J: TRBJ2-1; D: NA; DNA: TGCAGTGCTAGAGATCTTGGACGGTCCTACAATGAGCAGTTCTTC; CDR3: CSARDLGRSYNEQFF
V: TRBV28; size: many; J: TRBJ2-7; D: NA; DNA: TGTGCCAGCAGTTTGGCAGCCCTTATACCTTACGAGCAGTACTTC; CDR3: CASSLAALIPYEQYF
V: TRBV5-1; size: many; J: TRBJ2-5; D: NA; DNA: TGCGCCAGCAGCTTGGCCAGGAGGGAAGAGACCCAGTACTTC; CDR3: CASSLARREETQYF
V: TRBV7-2; size: once; J: TRBJ2-3; D: NA; DNA: TGTGCCAGCAGCCCCGAGCAGAACACAGATACGCAGTATTTT; CDR3: CASSPEQNTDTQYF
V: TRBV11-2; size: few; J: TRBJ2-1; D: NA; DNA: TGTGCCAGCAGCCCCAGAGTGGTGGATGAGCAGTTCTTC; CDR3: CASSPRVVDEQFF
V: TRBV6-6; size: many; J: TRBJ1-2; D: NA; DNA: TGTGCCAGCAGTTGGGCTGCCGGAGGCTACACCTTC; CDR3: CASSWAAGGYTF
V: TRBV24-1; size: many; J: TRBJ2-2; D: NA; DNA: TGTGCCGCCTCGATCGCGAACACCGGGGAGCTGTTTTTT; CDR3: CAASIANTGELFF
V: TRBV7-9; size: once; J: TRBJ2-1; D: TRBD2; DNA: TGTGCCAGCAGCCTACCGACTAGCGGGGGGGAGAATGAGCAGTTCTTC; CDR3: CASSLPTSGGENEQFF
V: TRBV4-3; size: NA; J: TRBJ2-2; D: TRBD1; DNA: TGCGCCAGCAAAACCGGGACAGGGGAGGTCGGGGAGCTGTTTTTT; CDR3: CASKTGTGEVGELFF
V: TRBV25-1; size: NA; J: TRBJ2-5; D: TRBD1; DNA: TGTGCCAGCAGTGTGACAGGGATGTACCAAGAGACCCAGTACTTC; CDR3: CASSVTGMYQETQYF
V: TRBV10-1; size: many; J: TRBJ1-1; D: NA; DNA: TGCGCCAGCAGAAAACCACCCGAAGGAGCTTTCTTT; CDR3: CASRKPPEGAFF
V: TRBV3-1; size: many; J: TRBJ2-3; D: NA; DNA: TGTGCCAGCAGCCAAACCTCAACCGGGGATACGCAGTATTTT; CDR3: CASSQTSTGDTQYF
V: TRBV2; size: few; J: TRBJ2-1; D: TRBD2; DNA: TGTGCCAGCAGTGAAGAGGCTAGCGGGAGTTCCGATGAGCAGTTCTTC; CDR3: CASSEEASGSSDEQFF
V: TRBV29-1; size: many; J: TRBJ2-3; D: NA; DNA: TGCAGCGTTGAAAGTCCCCCCAGCGGCCTCACAGATACGCAGTATTTT; CDR3: CSVESPPSGLTDTQYF
V: TRBV7-9; size: many; J: TRBJ2-7; D: NA; DNA: TGTGCCAGCAGCGTCTACCGGGACGTAACCCACTCCTACGAGCAGTACTTC; CDR3: CASSVYRDVTHSYEQYF
V: TRBV12-3/TRBV12-4; size: many; J: TRBJ2-1; D: TRBD2; DNA: TGTGCCAGCGAGTTGACTAGCTCCAATGAGCAGTTCTTC; CDR3: CASELTSSNEQFF
V: TRBV5-1; size: many; J: TRBJ2-1; D: TRBD1; DNA: TGCGCCAGCAGCTTGACCCCCGGGACAGCTCCCCGAGGCTCCTACAATGAGCAGTTCTTC; CDR3: CASSLTPGTAPRGSYNEQFF
V: TRBV7-2; size: many; J: TRBJ2-5; D: TRBD2; DNA: TGTGCCAGCAGCTTACTGACTAGCGGGAGGAAGACCCAGTACTTC; CDR3: CASSLLTSGRKTQYF
V: TRBV5-1; size: many; J: TRBJ2-3; D: NA; DNA: TGCGCCAGCAGCCAACCGACAGGTTTCACAGATACGCAGTATTTT; CDR3: CASSQPTGFTDTQYF
V: TRBV4-1; size: few; J: TRBJ1-2; D: NA; DNA: TGCGCCAGCAGCCAAGATTCGGGGTCGGGGTACTATGGCTACACCTTC; CDR3: CASSQDSGSGYYGYTF
V: TRBV11-2; size: few; J: TRBJ2-2; D: NA; DNA: TGTGCCAGCAGCTTAGAGAGCCCGTACGGGGGAGTGAACACCGGGGAGCTGTTTTTT; CDR3: CASSLESPYGGVNTGELFF
V: TRBV7-8; size: few; J: TRBJ1-1; D: NA; DNA: TGTGCCAGCAGCTTAGCAGGACCGACCACTGAAGCTTTCTTT; CDR3: CASSLAGPTTEAFF
V: TRBV4-1; size: NA; J: TRBJ2-2; D: NA; DNA: TGCGCCAGCAGCCAAGAGTGGGGCGCCGGGGAGCTGTTTTTT; CDR3: CASSQEWGAGELFF
V: TRBV7-8; size: few; J: TRBJ2-1; D: NA; DNA: TGTGCCAGCAGGAATTTAGCGGGCCCCGGAGGGGGTGAGCAGTTCTTC; CDR3: CASRNLAGPGGGEQFF
V: TRBV27; size: NA; J: TRBJ2-5; D: TRBD1; DNA: TGTGCCAGCAGTTACAGGGGTTGGGAGACCCAGTACTTC; CDR3: CASSYRGWETQYF
V: TRBV18; size: NA; J: TRBJ2-6; D: NA; DNA: TGTGCCAGCTCTCCGACGGTGAGCTCTGGGGCCAACGTCCTGACTTTC; CDR3: CASSPTVSSGANVLTF
V: TRBV5-5; size: NA; J: TRBJ2-1; D: TRBD2; DNA: TGTGCCAGCAGCCCTACTCTCGGGAGGGCCCCTGAGCAGTTCTTC; CDR3: CASSPTLGRAPEQFF
V: TRBV12-3/TRBV12-4; size: many; J: TRBJ1-1; D: TRBD1; DNA: TGTGCCAGCAGACTAATACAGGGGCGGGACACTGAAGCTTTCTTT; CDR3: CASRLIQGRDTEAFF
V: TRBV6-2/TRBV6-3; size: NA; J: TRBJ2-5; D: NA; DNA: TGTGCCAGCAGGGGAAGAACTACGTCCGAGACCCAGTACTTC; CDR3: CASRGRTTSETQYF
V: TRBV29-1; size: many; J: TRBJ1-1; D: NA; DNA: TGCAGCGTCGCCGCAGGCTCTGAAGCTTTCTTT; CDR3: CSVAAGSEAFF
V: TRBV29-1; size: many; J: TRBJ2-7; D: NA; DNA: TGCAGCGTGAGGCTCCGGGACGGGACGTCCTACGAGCAGTACTTC; CDR3: CSVRLRDGTSYEQYF
V: TRBV29-1; size: many; J: TRBJ2-7; D: NA; DNA: TGCAGCTCACGATCCCCGGACGGGGGCGAGCAGTACTTC; CDR3: CSSRSPDGGEQYF